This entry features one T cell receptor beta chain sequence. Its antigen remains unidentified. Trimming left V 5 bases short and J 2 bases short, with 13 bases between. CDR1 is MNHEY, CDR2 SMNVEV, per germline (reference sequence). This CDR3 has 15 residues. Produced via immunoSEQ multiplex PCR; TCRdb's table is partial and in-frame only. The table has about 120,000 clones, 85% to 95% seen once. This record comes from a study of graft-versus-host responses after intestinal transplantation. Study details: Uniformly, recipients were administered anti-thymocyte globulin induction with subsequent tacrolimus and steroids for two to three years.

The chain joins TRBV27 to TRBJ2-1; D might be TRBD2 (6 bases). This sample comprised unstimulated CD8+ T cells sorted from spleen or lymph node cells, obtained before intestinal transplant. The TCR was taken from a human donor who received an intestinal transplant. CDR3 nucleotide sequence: TGTGCCAGCAGTCTCGGGACTCCTCCCTACAATGAGCAGTTCTTC. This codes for CASSLGTPPYNEQFF.